The rows below give T cell receptor beta chains drawn from one sample of a study of T cells in narcolepsy. Sequencing was performed with immunoSEQ multiplex PCR; in TCRdb, only in-frame clones are kept and a portion is missing. The repertoire includes around 30,000 clones, over 80% of them detected once, and roughly 2.5% sits in the top ten. Sequencing input: CD45RA- memory CD4+ T cells from PBMCs. These receptors were obtained from a human donor with narcolepsy. Both conserved end residues are part of each CDR3. D genes are given only for firm matches. Some rows mark clone size as missing; the rest say once, few, many or name a class of expanded clone.

clone size	J gene	V gene	D gene	CDR3 DNA	CDR3 protein
-	TRBJ1-4	TRBV5-6	-	TGTGCCAGCAGCCTTCTTAATGAAAAACTGTTTTTT	CASSLLNEKLFF
few	TRBJ1-1	TRBV5-1	-	TGCGCCAGCAGCTTGGCCGGGGGAGGTGAAGCTTTCTTT	CASSLAGGGEAFF
-	TRBJ2-3	TRBV7-3	-	TGTGCCAGCAGCTTAGCGGGCACCACAGATACGCAGTATTTT	CASSLAGTTDTQYF
medium-sized	TRBJ1-3	TRBV2	-	TGTGCCAGCAGTGAAGTCTTGTTCTCTGGAAACACCATATATTTT	CASSEVLFSGNTIYF
-	TRBJ2-7	TRBV6-4	-	TGTGCCAGCAGTGTGGAGGGGGGCAGCGAACAGTACTTC	CASSVEGGSEQYF
-	TRBJ2-5	TRBV7-9	-	TGTGCCAGCAGCCCTATGGGGTTTGGGGAGACCCAGTACTTC	CASSPMGFGETQYF
-	TRBJ2-1	TRBV9	-	TGTGCCAGCGGCCTAGGGGGGGTCTACAATGAGCAGTTCTTC	CASGLGGVYNEQFF
once	TRBJ1-5	TRBV6-6	-	TGTGCCAGCAGTCAGGGGAAGAGCAATCAGCCCCAGCATTTT	CASSQGKSNQPQHF
-	TRBJ1-3	TRBV4-1	TRBD1	TGCGCCAGCAGCCCGGCGGCAGGGGGCTTGACGGCAGGAAACACCATATATTTT	CASSPAAGGLTAGNTIYF
-	TRBJ1-2	TRBV30	-	TGTGCCCGCGTGGACAGACCCTATGGCTACACCTTC	CARVDRPYGYTF
-	TRBJ2-3	TRBV30	-	TGTGCCTGGACCCTCGGACGGTCAGATACGCAGTATTTT	CAWTLGRSDTQYF
-	TRBJ1-1	TRBV5-1	-	TGCGCCAGCAGTGGGGGGAAGGCTGAAGCTTTCTTT	CASSGGKAEAFF
-	TRBJ2-5	TRBV27	-	TGTGCCAGCAGTTTATCGGGGGCCGGGACCCAGTACTTC	CASSLSGAGTQYF
-	TRBJ2-7	TRBV11-3	TRBD1	TGTGCCAGCAGCCAGGGACAGGCTAGTGACGAGCAGTACTTC	CASSQGQASDEQYF
-	TRBJ2-1	TRBV13	TRBD2	TGTGCCAGCAGCTTAGTAGGGGAGCGGGGGCTTCTCTTC	CASSLVGERGLLF
-	TRBJ1-2	TRBV27	-	TGTGCCAGCAGTTTTGGGGTAGGGTTGGGGGTACCTAACTATGGCTACACCTTC	CASSFGVGLGVPNYGYTF
once	TRBJ1-2	TRBV29-1	-	TGCAGCGTTGAAGATCTTCAACAGGGCACCGGCTATGGCTACACCTTC	CSVEDLQQGTGYGYTF
-	TRBJ1-5	TRBV6-1	-	TGTGCCAGCAGTGAAAGAACCCGGGCCGATCAGCCCCAGCATTTT	CASSERTRADQPQHF
few	TRBJ2-5	TRBV7-6	-	TGTGCCAGCAGCTTAGCCCAAGAGACCCAGTACTTC	CASSLAQETQYF
-	TRBJ1-1	TRBV6-5	-	TGTGCCAGCAGTTACGGCCCCAACAGGGAAGCTTTCTTT	CASSYGPNREAFF
-	TRBJ1-1	TRBV5-4	-	TGTGCCAGCAGCTTCATCGACAGGCCCACTGAAGCTTTCTTT	CASSFIDRPTEAFF
-	TRBJ2-3	TRBV5-4	TRBD2	TGTGCCAGCAGCCTCGGACTAGATCTGACGGGAAGCACAGATACGCAGTATTTT	CASSLGLDLTGSTDTQYF